This T cell receptor (beta chain) was recorded in a study of CD4 and CD8 cells across lung adenocarcinoma regions. The trim removed 5 bases at V and 1 base at J, leaving 2 bases unmatched. The CDR3 length is 15 residues. Germline assignment: CDR1 SGHAT and CDR2 FQDESV (reference sequence). TCRdb reanalysed the PCR reads using MiXCR and keeps one entry per CDR3 protein. The repertoire holds 10,000 to 15,000 distinct CDR3 sequences, with about 50% as singletons. Donors had localized lung adenocarcinoma, a non-small cell lung cancer. This sequence joins TRBV11-1 and TRBJ2-1; 10 nucleotides align to TRBD2. The sequencing input was CD8+ T cells from the margin of a lung tumor. The clonotype originates from a female donor with lung adenocarcinoma. The CD4 and CD8 labels of this study may be unreliable. CDR3 in amino acids: CASSLSGGSYNEQFF. The CDR3 nucleotides read TGTGCCAGCAGCCTTAGCGGGGGGTCCTACAATGAGCAGTTCTTC.